Below, one TCR beta chain is given with its context. These data come from a study of OX40 agonist ivuxolimab in advanced cancers. This table comes from immunoSEQ multiplex PCR, and its TCRdb copy is limited to in-frame clones, with some not included. The sample lists under 100,000 clones; 92% were seen once. The CDR3 runs 14 residues. CDR1 and CDR2 (germline): LNHNV, YYDKDF (reference sequence). Trimming pared 2 bases from V and 5 bases from J, leaving 10 bases between. The chain recombines TRBV15 with TRBJ2-1; a weak D match, TRBD2 (5 bases). This clonotype was obtained from an adult with an advanced solid tumor such as melanoma, head and neck, liver or kidney cancer. The material was CD4+ or CD8+ T cells sorted from blood, obtained in a trial of the OX40 agonist ivuxolimab. The CDR3 region has the DNA TGTGCCACCAGCAGAAACCTAGCTAACAATGAGCAGTTCTTC. Residues: CATSRNLANNEQFF.